The 10 T cell receptor beta chains below come from one sample, sequenced in a study of a mutant IDH1 vaccine in newly diagnosed glioma. For these TCRs, the target antigens are not known. Only in-frame clones appear in the TCRdb table, and some are missing; sequencing was by immunoSEQ multiplex PCR. The top ten hold just under 9.5% of the sample, which has about 27,000 clones, about 76% seen once. Time point of the sample: week 5, during vaccination. Vaccine doses each comprised 300 ug of mutant IDH1 20-mer peptide, with topical imiquimod. This material consisted of PBMCs, taken from a glioma patient whose treatment included an IDH1 peptide vaccine. These receptors were obtained from a man aged 40-49 years with glioma.

This chain connects TRBV1 to TRBJ1-5; the tabulated D call, TRBD1, remains unverified against the DNA. TRBV1 is flagged as a pseudogene. The CDR3 has 16 residues. CDR3 bases: TGCACCAGCAGCGAGGGGGCAACAGGGGGCGATCAGCCCCAGCATTTT. This translates into CTSSEGATGGDQPQHF.

This clone has more than one count but fewer than ten. The chain recombines TRBV5-1 with TRBJ2-3, with D hard to call. Germline V gene data show CDR1 as SGHRS and CDR2 as YFSETQ. The V and J ends lost 4 bases and 3 bases respectively, with 12 bases between them. The CDR3 has 14 residues. The CDR3 loop is CASSAVEWTDTQYF. The CDR3 DNA is TGCGCCAGCAGCGCGGTCGAGTGGACAGATACGCAGTATTTT.

The genes are TRBV7-6 and TRBJ2-1; TRBD1 matches at 11 bases. Germline-derived CDR1 and CDR2 are SGHVS and FNYEAQ. This CDR3 spans 15 amino acids. The V gene end was trimmed by 5 bases and the J gene end by 4 bases; junction bases not matched to a gene: 4. CDR3 sequence reads: CASSQGQGVYNEQFF. The CDR3, as DNA: TGTGCCAGCAGCCAGGGACAGGGGGTTTACAATGAGCAGTTCTTC.

The rearrangement uses TRBV5-4 and TRBJ2-5, with 8 bases aligning to TRBD2. Losses at the gene ends were 0 bases for V and 5 bases for J; bases not matched to a gene: 9. Germline CDR1 and CDR2: SGHNT and YYREEE (reference sequence). The CDR3 has 16 residues. The CDR3 sequence: CASSLAGGGQGETQYF. CDR3 bases: TGTGCCAGCAGCTTGGCCGGGGGGGGCCAGGGGGAGACCCAGTACTTC.

By frequency in the sample, this clone is medium-sized. The chain is built from TRBV7-7 and TRBJ2-7; TRBD1 matches 8 bases. CDR1 SSHAT and CDR2 FNYEAQ come from the germline V gene (reference sequence). The CDR3 consists of 17 residues. Losses at the gene ends were 2 bases for V and 7 bases for J; bases not matched to a gene: 16. CDR3 region: CASSLRVAAGGFGEQYV. The CDR3 DNA reads TGTGCCAGCAGCTTAAGGGTGGCGGCAGGGGGCTTCGGGGAGCAGTACGTC.

The chain has TRBV5-1 and TRBJ2-5; D not resolved. CDR1 and CDR2 from the germline V gene are SGHRS and YFSETQ. This CDR3 has 11 residues. The V gene lost 1 base and the J gene lost 4 bases, with 2 bases spanning the gap. The chain's CDR3 is CASSLRETQYF. The CDR3 bases are TGCGCCAGCAGCTTGAGAGAGACCCAGTACTTC.

The rearrangement links TRBV6-5 to TRBJ2-3; 9 nucleotides agree with TRBD2. With V trimmed by 6 bases and J by 1 base, 5 bases remained unmatched. Germline assignment: CDR1 MNHEY and CDR2 SVGAGI. The CDR3 runs to 15 residues. CDR3 amino acids: CASSTSGSGTDTQYF. CDR3 coding DNA: TGTGCCAGCAGCACTAGCGGGTCGGGCACAGATACGCAGTATTTT.

This clone was seen once. The chain uses TRBV9 and TRBJ1-4, with D maybe TRBD1 (6 bases). The CDR3 has 14 amino acids. The germline CDR1 and CDR2 sequences are SGDLS and YYNGEE. Trimming left V 4 bases short and J 5 bases short, with 12 bases between. CDR3 in DNA: TGTGCCAGCAGCAAGCTGGACAGAAATGAAAAACTGTTTTTT. Translated: CASSKLDRNEKLFF.

The genes are TRBV11-2 and TRBJ1-1; TRBD1 might be the D (6 bases). With 7 bases removed from V and 10 bases from J, the gap between germline ends came to 19 bases. Germline CDR1 and CDR2: SGHAT and FQNNGV. This CDR3 has 13 amino acids. The CDR3 sequence is CASTKGDSGLAFF. CDR3 nucleotides: TGTGCCAGCACTAAGGGGGATTCGGGGTTAGCTTTCTTT.

The sample holds a few counts of this clone. The rearrangement uses TRBV30 and TRBJ1-5; 10 bases are shared with TRBD1. The CDR3 consists of 14 residues. CDR1 is GTSNPN, CDR2 SVGIG, per germline (reference sequence). With V trimmed by 2 bases and J by 11 bases, 9 bases remained unmatched. This chain's CDR3 is CAWSSGTGARTQHF. The CDR3 DNA sequence: TGTGCCTGGAGTTCCGGGACAGGGGCAAGGACCCAGCATTTT.